These 22 T cell receptor beta chains were all obtained from the same sample, sequenced in a study of a mutant IDH1 vaccine in newly diagnosed glioma. The assay was immunoSEQ multiplex PCR, and TCRdb's table has in-frame clones only and misses some. The sample consists of about 77,000 clones, 75% to 90% of them appearing once. No antigen has been identified for these receptors. The sample's time point: week 23, last vaccination. Doses consisted of 300 ug of mutant IDH1 20-mer peptide each, paired with topical imiquimod. The sample was PBMCs, taken from a glioma patient whose treatment included an IDH1 peptide vaccine. These receptors originate from a woman in her forties or fifties with glioma.

This clone was seen a single time. The chain employs TRBV9 and TRBJ2-7, with 7 nucleotides matching TRBD1. The CDR3 extends over 15 amino acids. The V gene end was trimmed by 0 bases and the J gene end by 0 bases; junction bases not matched to a gene: 3. CDR1 SGDLS and CDR2 YYNGEE come from the germline V gene. The CDR3 DNA reads as TGTGCCAGCAGCGTAGGGGGACAGAGCTCCTACGAGCAGTACTTC. Its protein is CASSVGGQSSYEQYF.

This clone was detected only once. The V gene is TRBV10-2, the J gene TRBJ1-6; D ambiguous. Germline V gives CDR1 WSHSY, CDR2 SAAADI. CDR3 length: 17 amino acids. V was trimmed by 0 bases and J by 9 bases, leaving 18 bases between them. The CDR3 loop is CASSESRTYPRASPLHF. The CDR3 DNA sequence: TGCGCCAGCAGTGAGTCGAGGACTTACCCGAGGGCTTCACCCCTCCACTTT.

This chain joins TRBV23-1 and TRBJ2-1; possibly TRBD2 for D (8 bases). TRBV23-1 is recorded as an ORF, its role being uncertain. The CDR3 is 23 residues long. Trimming removed 6 bases from V and 2 bases from J, with 38 bases in between. In nucleotides, the CDR3 is TGCGCCAGCAGCCCTGGGGGCGGACAGGCCGCAGGGCTAGCGGGTCTCCCCTACAATGAGCAGTTCTTC. It translates to CASSPGGGQAAGLAGLPYNEQFF.

The chain recombines TRBV4-2 with TRBJ2-1; no reliable D call. V lost 4 bases and J 5 bases, leaving 9 bases between the germline ends. This CDR3 spans 13 amino acids. Germline V gene data show CDR1 as LGHNA and CDR2 as YNFKEQ. The CDR3 nucleotides are TGTGCCAGCAGCCCATCTCTGAACAATGAGCAGTTCTTC. Translated: CASSPSLNNEQFF.

The V call is TRBV18, the J call TRBJ2-1; 9 bases line up with TRBD2. The V gene end was trimmed by 3 bases and the J gene end by 7 bases; junction bases not matched to a gene: 22. This CDR3 is 20 amino acids long. Germline lookup yields CDR1 KGHSH and CDR2 LQKENI. This CDR3 reads CASSPRDSGGAGGPGNEQFF. The CDR3, as DNA: TGTGCCAGCTCACCCCGGGACAGCGGTGGCGCGGGAGGGCCGGGAAATGAGCAGTTCTTC.

The DNA for the CDR3 is TGTGCCAGCAGCCCGATGGGGGTGCACACTGAAGCTTTCTTT. It is translated as CASSPMGVHTEAFF. This sequence joins TRBV11-2 and TRBJ1-1; D possibly corresponds to TRBD1 (5 bases). This CDR3 is 14 amino acids long. CDR1 and CDR2 from the germline V gene are SGHAT and FQNNGV. The V and J ends lost 5 bases and 3 bases respectively, with 13 bases between them. Combining the CDR3 with reference TRBV11-2 and TRBJ1-1 gives the whole variable domain EAGVAQSPRYKIIEKRQSVAFWCNPISGHATLYWYQQILGQGPKLLIQFQNNGVVDDSQLPKDRFSAERLKGVDSTLKIQPAKLEDSAVYLCASSPMGVHTEAFFGQGTRLTVV.

V usage is TRBV5-1 and J usage is TRBJ1-2, with TRBD1 matching 9 bases. The CDR3 has 15 amino acids. Germline values: CDR1 SGHRS, CDR2 YFSETQ. J gave up 4 bases and V 4 bases, and 8 bases lay outside the gene matches. CDR3 loop: CASSEGTGRAYGYTF. The DNA of the CDR3 is TGCGCCAGCAGCGAAGGGACAGGGCGGGCCTATGGCTACACCTTC.

This clone occurred once. The chain joins TRBV7-9 to TRBJ1-2, with 12 nucleotides matching TRBD1. The V segment lost 1 base and the J segment 8 bases; nucleotides outside the gene matches: 5. Looked up from germline, CDR1 is SEHNR and CDR2 is FQNEAQ (reference sequence). The CDR3 is 15 residues long. The DNA of the CDR3 is TGTGCCAGCAGCTTAGGGGGACAGGGGGCGCACGGCTACACCTTC. Translated, it gives CASSLGGQGAHGYTF.

The CDR3 spells CASSPWTSGSTDTQYF. In DNA form, the CDR3 reads TGCGCCAGCAGCCCCTGGACTAGCGGTAGCACAGATACGCAGTATTTT. This sequence joins TRBV4-1 and TRBJ2-3, with TRBD2 matching over 10 bases. Per the germline V gene, CDR1 is MGHRA and CDR2 is YSYEKL. The CDR3 runs 16 residues. Trimming at V came to 4 bases and at J to 0 bases, leaving 4 bases not matched to a gene.

This chain joins TRBV5-6 and TRBJ1-5; D may be TRBD1 (5 bases). Germline V lookup: CDR1 SGHDT, CDR2 YYEEEE. Trimming shortened V by 0 bases and J by 4 bases, and 5 bases separated the two germline ends. The CDR3 extends over 13 amino acids. This CDR3 reads CASSLAGNQPQHF. CDR3 in DNA: TGTGCCAGCAGCTTGGCAGGGAATCAGCCCCAGCATTTT.

The rearrangement links TRBV9 to TRBJ1-1; 8 nucleotides match TRBD1. The CDR3 is made up of 16 amino acids. Germline loops: CDR1 SGDLS, CDR2 YYNGEE. V lost 3 bases and J lost 5; bases outside the gene matches: 12. This chain's CDR3 is CASSAPQGAGWTEAFF. In nucleotides, the CDR3 is TGTGCCAGCAGCGCGCCTCAGGGGGCAGGGTGGACTGAAGCTTTCTTT.

This clone was picked up a small number of times. CDR3 DNA: TGTGCCTGGAGCCGGGACGCCTATGGCTACACCTTC. It yields the protein CAWSRDAYGYTF. The chain couples TRBV30 to TRBJ1-2, with D tentatively TRBD1 (5 bases). The CDR3 totals 12 residues. V shed 3 bases and J shed 4 bases, with 9 bases lying between them. Germline values: CDR1 GTSNPN, CDR2 SVGIG (reference sequence).

This clone was seen just once. V is TRBV19 and J is TRBJ2-5; TRBD1 matches at 7 bases. The V segment lost 4 bases and the J segment 2 bases; nucleotides outside the gene matches: 7. Germline V gene data show CDR1 as LNHDA and CDR2 as SQIVND (reference sequence). The CDR3 consists of 15 residues. For the CDR3, the DNA is TGTGCCAGTAGTAAGGGACAGACCCGTCAAGAGACCCAGTACTTC. Amino acids: CASSKGQTRQETQYF.

This clone came up a few times. V and J are TRBV28 and TRBJ1-6; a weak D match, TRBD1 (5 bases). This CDR3 has 12 amino acids. CDR1 MDHEN and CDR2 SYDVKM come from the germline V gene. The V end lost 7 bases, the J end lost 16 bases, and 17 bases lay between the germline ends. CDR3 sequence: CASTPPRGPLHF. CDR3 in DNA: TGTGCCAGCACCCCCCCCCGGGGACCTCTCCACTTT.

The V call is TRBV28, the J call TRBJ2-7; D is ambiguous. CDR1 and CDR2 (germline): MDHEN, SYDVKM. Trimming took 2 bases from V and 1 from J, leaving 3 bases between them. This CDR3 spans 12 amino acids. CDR3 sequence reads: CASSLESYEQYF. The CDR3 coding sequence is TGTGCCAGCAGTTTAGAGTCCTACGAGCAGTACTTC.

The V and J genes are TRBV2 and TRBJ2-7; no clear D gene. CDR1 is SNHLY, CDR2 FYNNEI, per germline. The CDR3 is 19 amino acids. Trimming took off 4 bases at V and 0 bases at J, with 25 bases between the two ends. DNA of the CDR3: TGTGCCAGCAGTGCCTCACCCAACTTAAACGATGGGCCCTCCTACGAGCAGTACTTC. Its translation is CASSASPNLNDGPSYEQYF.

This clone was counted a single time. This chain uses TRBV10-3 with TRBJ2-2; maybe TRBD2 (6 bases). The CDR3 spans 17 residues. Looked up from germline, CDR1 is ENHRY and CDR2 is SYGVKD. V was shortened by 7 bases and J by 1 base, with 19 bases between the two germline ends. CDR3 sequence reads: CAITGGNLVGNTGELFF. The CDR3 DNA reads TGTGCCATCACCGGGGGAAACCTAGTAGGGAACACCGGGGAGCTGTTTTTT.

CDR3 nucleotides: TGTGCCAGCAGTAGGCCGGGACAGGGGTATGAAAAACTGTTTTTT. Its translation is CASSRPGQGYEKLFF. V is TRBV28 and J is TRBJ1-4, with 10 bases aligning to TRBD1. The CDR3 has 15 amino acids. CDR1 is MDHEN, CDR2 SYDVKM, per germline. Trimming removed 5 bases from V and 6 bases from J; junction bases left unmatched: 6.

This CDR3 reads CASSQDWAGGYEQYF. In DNA, the CDR3 is TGTGCCAGCAGCCAAGATTGGGCAGGTGGCTACGAGCAGTACTTC. V and J are TRBV4-2 and TRBJ2-7, with D unresolved. CDR3 length: 15 amino acids. Germline CDR1 LGHNA, CDR2 YNFKEQ. Trimming removed 0 bases from V and 3 bases from J, with 12 bases in between.

About this clone itself: The junction and the germline gene differ at one end; a read error may be behind it. The V gene is TRBV7-9, the J gene TRBJ1-1; 8 bases are shared with TRBD1. The CDR3 totals 16 residues. Germline CDR1 SEHNR, CDR2 FQNEAQ (reference sequence). The chain's CDR3 is CASSIARQGRGTEAFF. The CDR3 region has the DNA TGTGCCAGCAGCATAGCCCGACAGGGGCGGGGGACTGAAGCTTTCTTT.

The rearrangement joins TRBV9 to TRBJ2-7; 12 bases are a match to TRBD2. After removal of 3 bases from V and 9 bases from J, the junction contained 10 bases not matched to a gene. From germline, CDR1 is SGDLS and CDR2 YYNGEE. The CDR3 totals 15 residues. The CDR3 reads CASSGRTSGKVVQYF. The CDR3 region has the DNA TGTGCCAGCAGCGGAAGGACTAGCGGGAAGGTTGTGCAGTACTTC.

The chain recombines TRBV5-6 with TRBJ1-4, with D uncertain. Germline values: CDR1 SGHDT, CDR2 YYEEEE. V was shortened by 4 bases and J by 5 bases, with 15 bases between the two germline ends. This CDR3 is 15 amino acids long. The CDR3, as DNA: TGTGCCAGCAGCCCTGGCAGGACTGACAATGAAAAACTGTTTTTT. Its protein is CASSPGRTDNEKLFF. Full variable domain (remainder filled in from reference TRBV5-6 and TRBJ1-4): DAGVTQSPTHLIKTRGQQVTLRCSPKSGHDTVSWYQQALGQGPQFIFQYYEEEERQRGNFPDRFSGHQFPNYSSELNVNALLLGDSALYLCASSPGRTDNEKLFFGSGTQLSVL.